A single TCR beta chain is shown here with its context. With 60 Vbeta and 13 Jbeta primers, the PCR was carried out. The repertoire was sequenced with immunoSEQ multiplex PCR; TCRdb's copy has only in-frame clones and lacks some. The data contain around 72,000 clones, 50% to 80% of them singletons. This sample stems from a study of cytomegalovirus exposure and HLA in healthy donors. Study background: Within the Caucasian-associated ancestry cluster were approximately 77% of the 398 genotyped donors.

The sequence was obtained from a man aged 35-49 years in good health and CMV-seropositive. The sequencing sample was made of PBMCs.

The chain's CDR3 is CASSWDRVSSYNEQFF. CDR3 DNA sequence: TGCGCCAGCAGCTGGGACAGGGTCTCTTCCTACAATGAGCAGTTCTTC. This chain links TRBV5-1 with TRBJ2-1; 9 nucleotides match TRBD1. Germline trimming cut 3 bases from V and 1 base from J; bases unmatched to any gene: 5. This CDR3 is built from 16 residues. CDR1 SGHRS and CDR2 YFSETQ come from the germline V gene.